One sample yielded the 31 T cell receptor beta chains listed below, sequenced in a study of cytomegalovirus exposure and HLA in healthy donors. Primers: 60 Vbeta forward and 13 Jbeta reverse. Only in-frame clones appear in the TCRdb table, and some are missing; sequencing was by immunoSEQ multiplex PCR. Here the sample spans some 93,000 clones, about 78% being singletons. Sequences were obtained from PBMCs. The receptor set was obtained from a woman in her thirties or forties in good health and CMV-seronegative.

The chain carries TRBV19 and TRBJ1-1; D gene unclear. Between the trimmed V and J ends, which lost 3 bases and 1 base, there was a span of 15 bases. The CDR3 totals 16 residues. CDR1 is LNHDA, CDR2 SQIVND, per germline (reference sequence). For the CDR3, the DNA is TGTGCCAGTAGTATTGGAGGTATCGGGTCGAACACTGAAGCTTTCTTT. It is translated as CASSIGGIGSNTEAFF.

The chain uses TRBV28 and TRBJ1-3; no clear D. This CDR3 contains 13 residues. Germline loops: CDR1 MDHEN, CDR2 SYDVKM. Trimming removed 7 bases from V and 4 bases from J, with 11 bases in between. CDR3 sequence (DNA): TGTGCCAGCACTCTTATGTCCGGAAACACCATATATTTT. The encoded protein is CASTLMSGNTIYF.

CDR3 bases: TGCGCCAGCAGCTTTGAACAGTCTTCAGGGCAGTACTTC. Its protein product is CASSFEQSSGQYF. This sequence joins TRBV5-1 and TRBJ2-7; D is unclear. This CDR3 comprises 13 residues. The germline CDR1 and CDR2 sequences are SGHRS and YFSETQ. V lost 2 bases, J lost 9 bases, and 15 bases lay in between.

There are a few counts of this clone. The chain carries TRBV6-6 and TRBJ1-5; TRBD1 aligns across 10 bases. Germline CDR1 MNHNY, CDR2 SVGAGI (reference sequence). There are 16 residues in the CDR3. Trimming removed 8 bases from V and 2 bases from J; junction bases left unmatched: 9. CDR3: CASRQGAISGNQPQHF. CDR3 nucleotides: TGTGCCAGCCGACAGGGGGCGATTAGTGGCAATCAGCCCCAGCATTTT.

CDR3 nucleotides: TGTGCCAGCAGCTTAAAACGGGCCTTAGGGGGTGAGCAGTTCTTC. Its protein is CASSLKRALGGEQFF. This chain links TRBV13 with TRBJ2-1; D may be TRBD1 (6 bases). CDR3 length: 15 amino acids. CDR1 and CDR2 from the germline V gene are PRHDT and FYEKMQ (reference sequence). The V gene lost 2 bases and the J gene lost 9 bases, with 17 bases spanning the gap.

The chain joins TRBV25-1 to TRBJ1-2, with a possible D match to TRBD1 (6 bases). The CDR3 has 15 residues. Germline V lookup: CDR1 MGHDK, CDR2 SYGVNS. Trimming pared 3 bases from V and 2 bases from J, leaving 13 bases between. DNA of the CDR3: TGTGCCAGCAGTGACCCCAGGGGATTAAACTATGGCTACACCTTC. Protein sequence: CASSDPRGLNYGYTF.

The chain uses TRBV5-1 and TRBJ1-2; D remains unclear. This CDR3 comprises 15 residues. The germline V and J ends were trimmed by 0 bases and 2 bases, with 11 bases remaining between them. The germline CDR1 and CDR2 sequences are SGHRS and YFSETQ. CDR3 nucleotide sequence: TGCGCCAGCAGCTTGGGATCAGGAAAAAACTATGGCTACACCTTC. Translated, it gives CASSLGSGKNYGYTF.

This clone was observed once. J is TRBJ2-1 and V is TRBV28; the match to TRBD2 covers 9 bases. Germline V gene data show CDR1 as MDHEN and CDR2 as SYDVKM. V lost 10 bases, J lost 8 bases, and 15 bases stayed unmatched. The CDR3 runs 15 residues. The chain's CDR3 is CATARRGRGSHEQFF. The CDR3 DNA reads TGTGCCACCGCCCGCCGCGGGAGGGGGAGCCATGAGCAGTTCTTC.

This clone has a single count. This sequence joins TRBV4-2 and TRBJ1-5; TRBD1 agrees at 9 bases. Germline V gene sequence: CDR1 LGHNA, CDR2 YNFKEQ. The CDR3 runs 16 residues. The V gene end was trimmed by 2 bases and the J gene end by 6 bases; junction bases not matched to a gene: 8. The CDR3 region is CASSQNPTGGPQPQHF. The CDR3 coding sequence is TGTGCCAGCAGCCAAAACCCGACAGGGGGTCCTCAGCCCCAGCATTTT.

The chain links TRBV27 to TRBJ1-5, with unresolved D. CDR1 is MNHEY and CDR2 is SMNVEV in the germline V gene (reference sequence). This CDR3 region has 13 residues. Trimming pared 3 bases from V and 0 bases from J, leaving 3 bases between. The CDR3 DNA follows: TGTGCCAGCAGTTTTAATAGCAATCAGCCCCAGCATTTT. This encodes CASSFNSNQPQHF.

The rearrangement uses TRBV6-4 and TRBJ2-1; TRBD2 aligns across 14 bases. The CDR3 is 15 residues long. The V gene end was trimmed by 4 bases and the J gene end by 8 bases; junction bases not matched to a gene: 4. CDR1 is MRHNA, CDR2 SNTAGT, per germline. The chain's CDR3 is CASSVGTSGSDEQFF. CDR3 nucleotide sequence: TGTGCCAGCAGTGTCGGGACTAGCGGGAGCGATGAGCAGTTCTTC.

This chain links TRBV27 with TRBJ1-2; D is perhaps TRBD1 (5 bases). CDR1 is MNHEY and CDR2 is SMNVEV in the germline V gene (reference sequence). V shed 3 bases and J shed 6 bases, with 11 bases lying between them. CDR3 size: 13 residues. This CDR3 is CASSFPRGNGYTF. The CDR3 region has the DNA TGTGCCAGCAGTTTTCCACGGGGGAATGGCTACACCTTC.

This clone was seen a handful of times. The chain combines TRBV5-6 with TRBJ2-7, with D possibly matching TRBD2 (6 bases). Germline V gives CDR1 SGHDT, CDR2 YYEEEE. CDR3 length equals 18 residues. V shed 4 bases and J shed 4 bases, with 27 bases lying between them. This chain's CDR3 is CASSPTGGLKRKSYEQYF. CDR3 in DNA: TGTGCCAGCAGCCCGACCGGGGGACTCAAAAGAAAGTCTTACGAGCAGTACTTC. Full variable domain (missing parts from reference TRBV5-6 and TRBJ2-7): DAGVTQSPTHLIKTRGQQVTLRCSPKSGHDTVSWYQQALGQGPQFIFQYYEEEERQRGNFPDRFSGHQFPNYSSELNVNALLLGDSALYLCASSPTGGLKRKSYEQYFGPGTRLTVT.

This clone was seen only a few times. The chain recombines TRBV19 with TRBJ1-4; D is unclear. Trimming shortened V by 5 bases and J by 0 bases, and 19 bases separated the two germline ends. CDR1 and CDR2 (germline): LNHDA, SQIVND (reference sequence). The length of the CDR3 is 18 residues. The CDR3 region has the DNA TGTGCCAGTAGTCCAAGAGGGCCAGGTTCTGCAACTAATGAAAAACTGTTTTTT. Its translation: CASSPRGPGSATNEKLFF.

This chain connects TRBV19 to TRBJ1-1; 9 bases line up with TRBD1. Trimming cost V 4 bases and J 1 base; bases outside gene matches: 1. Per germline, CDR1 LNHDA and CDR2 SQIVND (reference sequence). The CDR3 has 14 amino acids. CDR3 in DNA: TGTGCCAGTAGTAAGGGACAGGGGAACACTGAAGCTTTCTTT. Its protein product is CASSKGQGNTEAFF.

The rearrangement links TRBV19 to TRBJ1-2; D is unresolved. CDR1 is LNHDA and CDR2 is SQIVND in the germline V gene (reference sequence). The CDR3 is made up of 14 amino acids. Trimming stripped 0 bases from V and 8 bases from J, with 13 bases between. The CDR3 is CASSIDLAGEGYTF. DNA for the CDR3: TGTGCCAGTAGTATAGACCTCGCGGGCGAAGGCTACACCTTC. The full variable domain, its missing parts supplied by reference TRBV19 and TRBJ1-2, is DGGITQSPKYLFRKEGQNVTLSCEQNLNHDAMYWYRQDPGQGLRLIYYSQIVNDFQKGDIAEGYSVSREKKESFPLTVTSAQKNPTAFYLCASSIDLAGEGYTFGSGTRLTVV.

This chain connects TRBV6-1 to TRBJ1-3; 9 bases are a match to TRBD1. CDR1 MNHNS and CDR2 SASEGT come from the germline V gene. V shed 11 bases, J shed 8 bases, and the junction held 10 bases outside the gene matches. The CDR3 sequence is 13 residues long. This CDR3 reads CASAQGQGYTIYF. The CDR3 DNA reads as TGTGCCTCAGCACAGGGACAGGGATACACCATATATTTT.

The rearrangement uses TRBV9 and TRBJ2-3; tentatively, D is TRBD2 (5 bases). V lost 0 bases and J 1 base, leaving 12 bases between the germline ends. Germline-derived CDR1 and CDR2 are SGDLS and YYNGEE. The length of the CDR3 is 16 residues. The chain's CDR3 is CASSVGSAFGTDTQYF. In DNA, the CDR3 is TGTGCCAGCAGCGTAGGTAGCGCCTTTGGCACAGATACGCAGTATTTT.

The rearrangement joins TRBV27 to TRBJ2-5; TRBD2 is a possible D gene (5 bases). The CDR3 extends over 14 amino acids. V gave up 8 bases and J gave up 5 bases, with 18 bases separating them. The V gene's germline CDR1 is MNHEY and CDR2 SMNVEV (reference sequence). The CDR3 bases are TGTGCCAGCGGCCCCGCGACTATTGGGGAGACCCAGTACTTC. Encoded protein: CASGPATIGETQYF.

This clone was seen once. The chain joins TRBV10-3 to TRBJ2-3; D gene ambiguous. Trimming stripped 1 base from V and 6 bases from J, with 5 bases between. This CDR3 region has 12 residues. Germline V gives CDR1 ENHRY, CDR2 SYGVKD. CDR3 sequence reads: CAISELEDTQYF. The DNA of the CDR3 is TGTGCCATCAGTGAGTTGGAGGATACGCAGTATTTT.

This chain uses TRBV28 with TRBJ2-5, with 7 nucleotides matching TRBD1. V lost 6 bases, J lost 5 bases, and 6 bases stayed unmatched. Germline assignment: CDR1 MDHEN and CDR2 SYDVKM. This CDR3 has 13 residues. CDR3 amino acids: CASRPTGVETQYF. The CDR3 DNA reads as TGTGCCAGCAGACCTACAGGGGTGGAGACCCAGTACTTC.

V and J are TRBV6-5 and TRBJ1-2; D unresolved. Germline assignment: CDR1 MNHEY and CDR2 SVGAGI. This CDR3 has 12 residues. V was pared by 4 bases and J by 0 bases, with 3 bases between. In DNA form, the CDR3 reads TGTGCCAGCAGTTCGTCTAACTATGGCTACACCTTC. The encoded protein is CASSSSNYGYTF.

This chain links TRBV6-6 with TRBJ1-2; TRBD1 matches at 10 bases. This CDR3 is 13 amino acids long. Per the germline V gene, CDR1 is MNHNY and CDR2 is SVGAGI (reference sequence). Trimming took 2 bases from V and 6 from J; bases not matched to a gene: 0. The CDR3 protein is CASSYGQGDGYTF. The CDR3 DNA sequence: TGTGCCAGCAGTTACGGACAGGGGGATGGCTACACCTTC.

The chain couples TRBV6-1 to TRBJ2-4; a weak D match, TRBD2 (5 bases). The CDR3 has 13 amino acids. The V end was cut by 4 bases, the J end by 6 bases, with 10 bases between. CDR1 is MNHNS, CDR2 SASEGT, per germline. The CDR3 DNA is TGTGCCAGCAGTGGGCGGGCCGTAAACATTCAGTACTTC. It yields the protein CASSGRAVNIQYF.

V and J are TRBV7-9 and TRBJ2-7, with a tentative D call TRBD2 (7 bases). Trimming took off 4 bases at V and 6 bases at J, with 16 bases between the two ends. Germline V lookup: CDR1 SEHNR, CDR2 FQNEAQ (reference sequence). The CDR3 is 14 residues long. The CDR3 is CASSSTGGQGEQYF. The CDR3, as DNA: TGTGCCAGCAGCTCCACCGGGGGGCAAGGCGAGCAGTACTTC.

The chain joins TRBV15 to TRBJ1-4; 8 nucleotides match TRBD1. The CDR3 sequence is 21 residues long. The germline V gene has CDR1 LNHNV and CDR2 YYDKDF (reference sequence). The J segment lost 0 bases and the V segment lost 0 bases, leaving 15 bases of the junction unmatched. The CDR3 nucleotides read TGTGCCACCAGCAGAGAGATCGGGACAGGACTTACCCGTGCAACTAATGAAAAACTGTTTTTT. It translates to CATSREIGTGLTRATNEKLFF.

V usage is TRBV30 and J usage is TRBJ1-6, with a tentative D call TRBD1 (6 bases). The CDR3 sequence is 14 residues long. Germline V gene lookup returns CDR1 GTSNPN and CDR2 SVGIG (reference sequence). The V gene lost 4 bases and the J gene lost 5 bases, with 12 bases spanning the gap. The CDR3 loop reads CAWNRDTNNSPLHF. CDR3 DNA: TGTGCCTGGAACCGGGACACTAATAATTCACCCCTCCACTTT.

The CDR3 protein is CASRRMGGTDTQYF. In nucleotides, the CDR3 is TGTGCCAGCAGACGCATGGGCGGCACAGATACGCAGTATTTT. V usage is TRBV6-5 and J usage is TRBJ2-3; D uncertain. CDR1 is MNHEY, CDR2 SVGAGI, per germline. This CDR3 has 14 residues. Trimming cost V 6 bases and J 1 base, with 11 bases left between them.

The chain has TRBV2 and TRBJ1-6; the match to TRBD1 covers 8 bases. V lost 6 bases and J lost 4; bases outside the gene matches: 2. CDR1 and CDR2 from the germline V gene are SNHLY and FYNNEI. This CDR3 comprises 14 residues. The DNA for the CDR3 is TGTGCCAGCAGCAGGACAGGGTATAATTCACCCCTCCACTTT. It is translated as CASSRTGYNSPLHF.

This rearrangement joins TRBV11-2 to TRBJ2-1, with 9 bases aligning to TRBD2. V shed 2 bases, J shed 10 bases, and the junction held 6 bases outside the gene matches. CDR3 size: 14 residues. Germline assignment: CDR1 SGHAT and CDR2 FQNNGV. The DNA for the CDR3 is TGTGCCAGCAGCTTAAGGCGGGAGGGGGGCGAGCAGTTCTTC. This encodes CASSLRREGGEQFF.

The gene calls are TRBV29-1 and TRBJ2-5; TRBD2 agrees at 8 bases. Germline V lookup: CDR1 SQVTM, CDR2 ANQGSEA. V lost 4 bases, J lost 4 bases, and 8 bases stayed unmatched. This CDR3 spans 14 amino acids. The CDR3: CSVVRGLAGETQYF. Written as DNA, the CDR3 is TGCAGCGTTGTTCGTGGGCTAGCGGGAGAGACCCAGTACTTC.